Shown below are 5 T cell receptor beta chains from a single sample sequenced in a study of cytotoxic CD8 clonotypes in ibrutinib-treated CLL. The protocol was immunoSEQ multiplex PCR, while the TCRdb copy is restricted to in-frame clones and leaves out a portion. In the table there are more than 200,000 clones, 60% to 80% of which are singletons. The specimen was PBMCs, collected after 12 months of ibrutinib treatment. The receptors shown here come from a human donor with chronic lymphocytic leukemia.

This clone has just a few counts. The chain joins TRBV11-2 to TRBJ2-7; a weak D match, TRBD2 (7 bases). The CDR3 length is 15 residues. V lost 3 bases to trimming and J lost 3 bases, with 15 bases between them. From germline, CDR1 is SGHAT and CDR2 FQNNGV. For the CDR3, the DNA is TGTGCCAGCAGCTTTTCGGGGGGACAACTCTACGAGCAGTACTTC. This codes for CASSFSGGQLYEQYF.

The chain links TRBV4-1 to TRBJ1-1; no reliable D call. Germline-derived CDR1 and CDR2 are MGHRA and YSYEKL. Between the trimmed V and J ends, which lost 4 bases and 6 bases, there was a span of 12 bases. The CDR3 has 13 amino acids. The CDR3 is CASSRSVIAEAFF. CDR3 nucleotide sequence: TGCGCCAGCAGCCGTTCGGTTATTGCTGAAGCTTTCTTT.

This chain connects TRBV5-1 to TRBJ2-7, with 11 bases matching TRBD2. The germline gives CDR1 SGHRS, CDR2 YFSETQ. With V trimmed by 4 bases and J by 4 bases, 4 bases remained unmatched. The CDR3 runs to 14 residues. CDR3 residues: CASSPIAGGYEQYF. The DNA of the CDR3 is TGCGCCAGCAGCCCCATAGCGGGGGGGTACGAGCAGTACTTC.

V is TRBV9 and J is TRBJ2-6; tentatively, D is TRBD1 or TRBD2 (5 bases each). The germline V and J ends were trimmed by 4 bases and 2 bases, with 22 bases remaining between them. This CDR3 spans 19 amino acids. Germline V CDR1 and CDR2: SGDLS, YYNGEE. The CDR3 bases are TGTGCCAGCAGCTCAAGCGGTACAGGTTTAGCTGCTGGGGCCAACGTCCTGACTTTC. Amino acids: CASSSSGTGLAAGANVLTF.

This clone was observed a handful of times. The J gene is TRBJ1-3, the V gene TRBV2; possible D gene TRBD1, 5 bases. Germline CDR1 and CDR2: SNHLY and FYNNEI. The V and J ends lost 6 bases and 3 bases respectively, with 15 bases between them. The CDR3 is 15 amino acids. Here the CDR3 DNA reads TGTGCCAGCAGGTCGCAGGGATCGCGTGGAAACACCATATATTTT. Amino acid sequence: CASRSQGSRGNTIYF.